The T cell receptor beta chain under discussion was sequenced for a study of post-analysis software for immune sequencing data. The overall study: The patients showed relapsing-remitting, secondary progressive and progressive-relapsing multiple sclerosis courses.

Study observations and caveats: Compared with controls, patients had more of five or six TRBV segments, including TRBV5-6, TRBV5-1 and TRBV20-1. Versus controls, multiple sclerosis patients showed significantly lower diversity (normalized Chao1).

Built from TCR beta cDNA, the libraries had unique molecular identifiers in them. It was from roughly 0.93 to 9.6 million T cells that 500,000 to 600,000 cDNA molecules came. TCRdb fed the PCR reads into MiXCR, producing one record per CDR3 protein. The table lists over 700,000 distinct CDR3 sequences, roughly 30% of them singletons. The CDR3 runs 13 residues. Germline V lookup: CDR1 SEHNR, CDR2 FQNEAQ (reference sequence). With 4 bases removed from V and 6 bases from J, the gap between germline ends came to 12 bases. On this clonotype: The antigen is undetermined.

The sequenced material came from blood. V usage is TRBV7-9 and J usage is TRBJ1-2; D is uncertain. This clonotype was obtained from a girl aged 5 to 17 with multiple sclerosis. CDR3: CASSSIPTNGYTF. For the CDR3, the DNA is TGTGCCAGCAGCTCCATTCCGACGAATGGCTACACCTTC.